The 11 T cell receptor beta chains presented below share a single source sample, sequenced in a study of control samples from healthy donors and cancer patients. Sequencing was performed with immunoSEQ multiplex PCR; in TCRdb, only in-frame clones are kept and a portion is missing. Of 150,000 to 200,000 clones in the sample, just over 95% were seen once. Sequenced: blood. Receptors were obtained from a woman in her 30s in good health.

The V and J genes are TRBV29-1 and TRBJ1-2, with a weak D call TRBD1 (6 bases). With 0 bases removed from V and 7 bases from J, the gap between germline ends came to 12 bases. Germline assignment: CDR1 SQVTM and CDR2 ANQGSEA. CDR3 size: 13 residues. The CDR3 protein is CSVEEGGRLGYTF. Written as DNA, the CDR3 is TGCAGCGTTGAAGAAGGGGGGCGGCTTGGCTACACCTTC.

The rearrangement links TRBV30 to TRBJ1-4; 7 bases are a match to TRBD1. CDR1 GTSNPN and CDR2 SVGIG come from the germline V gene (reference sequence). CDR3 length equals 15 residues. After removal of 1 base from V and 7 bases from J, the junction contained 9 bases not matched to a gene. The CDR3 spells CAWSEGPTGREKLFF. The CDR3 DNA is TGTGCCTGGAGTGAGGGCCCGACAGGGCGTGAAAAACTGTTTTTT. Variable domain in full (rest from reference TRBV30 and TRBJ1-4): SQTIHQWPATLVQPVGSPLSLECTVEGTSNPNLYWYRQAAGRGLQLLFYSVGIGQISSEVPQNLSASRPQDRQFILSSKKLLLSDSGFYLCAWSEGPTGREKLFFGSGTQLSVL.

The chain combines TRBV28 with TRBJ2-7, with D possibly matching TRBD2 (6 bases). The V and J ends lost 4 bases and 1 base respectively, with 17 bases between them. The CDR3 length is 16 residues. CDR1 is MDHEN, CDR2 SYDVKM, per germline. The CDR3 DNA reads TGTGCCAGCAGTTCCGTGGGGGGTCATCAATCCTACGAGCAGTACTTC. This encodes CASSSVGGHQSYEQYF. Drawing the rest from reference TRBV28 and TRBJ2-7, the complete variable domain is DVKVTQSSRYLVKRTGEKVFLECVQDMDHENMFWYRQDPGLGLRLIYFSYDVKMKEKGDIPEGYSVSREKKERFSLILESASTNQTSMYLCASSSVGGHQSYEQYFGPGTRLTVT.

This chain connects TRBV19 to TRBJ2-3; 11 nucleotides align to TRBD2. This CDR3 is built from 16 residues. Trimming at V came to 3 bases and at J to 3 bases, leaving 5 bases not matched to a gene. Germline lookup yields CDR1 LNHDA and CDR2 SQIVND (reference sequence). The DNA for the CDR3 is TGTGCCAGTAGTATCGCCACTAGCGGGAGTACAGATACGCAGTATTTT. Amino acids: CASSIATSGSTDTQYF.

The chain uses TRBV3-1 (or the pseudogene TRBV3-2) and TRBJ1-2; 8 bases match TRBD1. With V trimmed by 0 bases and J by 8 bases, 11 bases remained unmatched. Germline V CDR1 and CDR2: LGHDT, YNNKEL (reference sequence). This CDR3 contains 16 residues. CDR3 amino acids: CASSQDPAGGTWGYTF. Here the CDR3 DNA reads TGTGCCAGCAGCCAAGACCCGGCAGGGGGCACTTGGGGCTACACCTTC.

The chain has TRBV19 and TRBJ1-1; no clear D. In germline, CDR1 is LNHDA, CDR2 SQIVND (reference sequence). Trimming pared 6 bases from V and 5 bases from J, leaving 16 bases between. The CDR3 is 14 residues long. CDR3 sequence: CASSPRFGRTEAFF. For the CDR3, the DNA is TGTGCCAGTAGCCCCCGATTCGGGCGGACTGAAGCTTTCTTT.

V and J are TRBV28 and TRBJ1-5; 8 nucleotides line up with TRBD1. Germline values: CDR1 MDHEN, CDR2 SYDVKM. V shed 6 bases and J 7 bases; nucleotides not matched to a gene: 11. The CDR3 extends over 15 amino acids. Here the CDR3 DNA reads TGTGCCAGCAGACAAACGGACAGGGAATTCCAGCCCCAGCATTTT. Translation: CASRQTDREFQPQHF.

The J gene is TRBJ1-1, the V gene TRBV12-3 or TRBV12-4; TRBD1 might be the D (5 bases). Trimming left V 8 bases short and J 6 bases short, with 10 bases between. This CDR3 is 11 amino acids long. The CDR3 nucleotides read TGTGCCAGCCGCACAGGTCCTGAAGCTTTCTTT. It codes for CASRTGPEAFF.

This clone was detected only once. The chain carries TRBV28 and TRBJ1-4, with D maybe TRBD1 (5 bases). The CDR3 runs 17 residues. Trimming took 5 bases from V and 7 from J, leaving 23 bases between them. Germline V gives CDR1 MDHEN, CDR2 SYDVKM. Written as DNA, the CDR3 is TGTGCCAGCAGTGGCCGGGACTTACTGCGTAGTAGTGAAAAACTGTTTTTT. Protein product: CASSGRDLLRSSEKLFF.

The chain joins TRBV29-1 to TRBJ2-1; 7 bases align to TRBD1. Trimming removed 6 bases from V and 1 base from J; junction bases left unmatched: 6. CDR1 is SQVTM, CDR2 ANQGSEA, per germline. CDR3 length: 14 residues. This CDR3 reads CSVETGVSYNEQFF. As DNA, the CDR3 is TGCAGCGTGGAAACAGGGGTTTCCTACAATGAGCAGTTCTTC.

V gene TRBV7-6 combines with J gene TRBJ1-1, with D perhaps TRBD1 (6 bases). Germline V lookup: CDR1 SGHVS, CDR2 FNYEAQ. Trimming pared 5 bases from V and 1 base from J, leaving 14 bases between. The CDR3 is 15 residues long. The CDR3 sequence is CASSDSPGQNTEAFF. CDR3 coding DNA: TGTGCCAGCAGCGATTCCCCGGGACAGAACACTGAAGCTTTCTTT.